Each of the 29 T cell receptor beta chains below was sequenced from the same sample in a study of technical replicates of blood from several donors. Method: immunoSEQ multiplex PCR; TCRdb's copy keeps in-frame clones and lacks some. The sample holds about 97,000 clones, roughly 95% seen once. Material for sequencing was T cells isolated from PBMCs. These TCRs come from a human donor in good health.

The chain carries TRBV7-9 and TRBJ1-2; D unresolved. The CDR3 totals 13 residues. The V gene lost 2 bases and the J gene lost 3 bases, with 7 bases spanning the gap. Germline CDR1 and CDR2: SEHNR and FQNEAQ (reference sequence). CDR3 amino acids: CASSLQTYYGYTF. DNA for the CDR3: TGTGCCAGCAGCTTACAGACATACTATGGCTACACCTTC.

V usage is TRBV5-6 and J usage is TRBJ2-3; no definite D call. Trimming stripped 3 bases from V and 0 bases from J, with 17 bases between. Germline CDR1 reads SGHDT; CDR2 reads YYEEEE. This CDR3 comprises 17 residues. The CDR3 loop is CASSYYPDDPSTDTQYF. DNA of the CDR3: TGTGCCAGCAGCTACTACCCGGATGACCCTAGCACAGATACGCAGTATTTT.

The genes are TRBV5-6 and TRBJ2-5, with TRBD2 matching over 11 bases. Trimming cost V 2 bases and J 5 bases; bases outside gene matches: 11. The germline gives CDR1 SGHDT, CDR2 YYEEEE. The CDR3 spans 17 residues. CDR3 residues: CASSFNSGRAWRETQYF. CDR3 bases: TGTGCCAGCAGCTTTAATAGCGGGAGGGCCTGGAGGGAGACCCAGTACTTC.

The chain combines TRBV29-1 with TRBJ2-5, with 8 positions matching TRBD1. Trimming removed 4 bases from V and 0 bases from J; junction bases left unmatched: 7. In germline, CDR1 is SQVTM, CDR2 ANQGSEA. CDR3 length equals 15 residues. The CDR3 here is CSVGPGQGNQETQYF. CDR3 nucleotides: TGCAGCGTTGGGCCCGGACAGGGAAACCAAGAGACCCAGTACTTC.

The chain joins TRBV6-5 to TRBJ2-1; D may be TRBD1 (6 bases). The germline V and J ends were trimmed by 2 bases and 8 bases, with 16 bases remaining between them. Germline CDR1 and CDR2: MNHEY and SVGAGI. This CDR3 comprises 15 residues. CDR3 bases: TGTGCCAGCAGTTACGCGTGGGCAGGGGAGCATGAGCAGTTCTTC. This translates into CASSYAWAGEHEQFF.

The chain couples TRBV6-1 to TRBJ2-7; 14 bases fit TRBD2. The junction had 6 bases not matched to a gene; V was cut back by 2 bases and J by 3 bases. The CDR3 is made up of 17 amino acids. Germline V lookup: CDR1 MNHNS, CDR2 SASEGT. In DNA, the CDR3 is TGTGCCAGCAGTGAAAGACTAGCGGGAGGGACGATCTACGAGCAGTACTTC. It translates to CASSERLAGGTIYEQYF.

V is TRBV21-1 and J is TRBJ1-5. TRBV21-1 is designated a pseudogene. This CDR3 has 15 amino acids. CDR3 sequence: CASSKDPIGNQPQHF. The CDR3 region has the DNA TGTGCCAGCAGCAAAGACCCAATAGGCAATCAGCCCCAGCATTTT.

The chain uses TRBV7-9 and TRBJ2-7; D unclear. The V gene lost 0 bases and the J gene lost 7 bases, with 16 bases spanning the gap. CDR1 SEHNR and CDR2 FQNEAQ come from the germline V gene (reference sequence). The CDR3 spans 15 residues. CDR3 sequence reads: CASSLARFPTGEQYF. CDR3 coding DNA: TGTGCCAGCAGCTTAGCACGATTCCCTACCGGGGAGCAGTACTTC.

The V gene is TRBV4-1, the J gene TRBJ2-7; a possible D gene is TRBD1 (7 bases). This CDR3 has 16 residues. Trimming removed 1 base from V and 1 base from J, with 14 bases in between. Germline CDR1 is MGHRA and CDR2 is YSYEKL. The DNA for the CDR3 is TGCGCCAGCAGCCAAGGAATGGGGGGACAGTCCTACGAGCAGTACTTC. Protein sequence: CASSQGMGGQSYEQYF.

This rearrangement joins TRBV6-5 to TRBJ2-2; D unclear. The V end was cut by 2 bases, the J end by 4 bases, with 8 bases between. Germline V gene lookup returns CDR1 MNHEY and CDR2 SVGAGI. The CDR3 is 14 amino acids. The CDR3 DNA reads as TGTGCCAGCAGTTACCACGGCGGCACCGGGGAGCTGTTTTTT. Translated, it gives CASSYHGGTGELFF.

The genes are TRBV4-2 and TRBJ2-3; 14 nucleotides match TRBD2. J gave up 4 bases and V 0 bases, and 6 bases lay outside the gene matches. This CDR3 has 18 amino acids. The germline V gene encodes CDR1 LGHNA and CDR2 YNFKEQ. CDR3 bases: TGTGCCAGCAGCCAAGAGACTAGCGGGGGGGCCGAGGCAGATACGCAGTATTTT. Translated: CASSQETSGGAEADTQYF.

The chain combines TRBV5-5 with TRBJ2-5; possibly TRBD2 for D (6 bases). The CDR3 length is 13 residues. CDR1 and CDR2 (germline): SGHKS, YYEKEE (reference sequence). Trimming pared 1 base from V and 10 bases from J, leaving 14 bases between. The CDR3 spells CASSLWGQEGQYF. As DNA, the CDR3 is TGTGCCAGCAGCTTGTGGGGCCAGGAGGGCCAGTACTTC.

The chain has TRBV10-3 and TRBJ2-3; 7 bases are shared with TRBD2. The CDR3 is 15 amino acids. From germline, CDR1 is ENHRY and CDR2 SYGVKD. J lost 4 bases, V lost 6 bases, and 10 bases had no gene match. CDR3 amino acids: CAIRDFSSGADTQYF. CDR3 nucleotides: TGTGCCATCAGGGACTTCAGCAGCGGGGCAGATACGCAGTATTTT.

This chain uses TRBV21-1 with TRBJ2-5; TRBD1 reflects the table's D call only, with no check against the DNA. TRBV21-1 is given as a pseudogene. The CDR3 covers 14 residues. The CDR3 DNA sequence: TGTGCCAGCAGACCTTGTGGGGGCAGGGAGACCCAGTACTTC. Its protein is CASRPCGGRETQYF.

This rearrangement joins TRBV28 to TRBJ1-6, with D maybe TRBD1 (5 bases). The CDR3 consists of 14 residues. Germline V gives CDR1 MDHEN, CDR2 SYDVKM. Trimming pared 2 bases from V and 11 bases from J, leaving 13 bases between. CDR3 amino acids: CASSLGGDRAPLHF. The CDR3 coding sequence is TGTGCCAGCAGTTTAGGAGGGGATAGGGCACCCCTCCACTTT. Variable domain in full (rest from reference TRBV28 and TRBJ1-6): DVKVTQSSRYLVKRTGEKVFLECVQDMDHENMFWYRQDPGLGLRLIYFSYDVKMKEKGDIPEGYSVSREKKERFSLILESASTNQTSMYLCASSLGGDRAPLHFGNGTRLTVT.

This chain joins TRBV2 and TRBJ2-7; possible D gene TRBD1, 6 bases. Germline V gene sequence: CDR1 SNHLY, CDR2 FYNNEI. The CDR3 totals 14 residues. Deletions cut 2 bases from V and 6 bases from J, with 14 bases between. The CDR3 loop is CASSEMTGQGEQYF. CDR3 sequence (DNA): TGTGCCAGCAGTGAAATGACAGGACAAGGCGAGCAGTACTTC. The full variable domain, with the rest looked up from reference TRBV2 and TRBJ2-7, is EPEVTQTPSHQVTQMGQEVILRCVPISNHLYFYWYRQILGQKVEFLVSFYNNEISEKSEIFDDQFSVERPDGSNFTLKIRSTKLEDSAMYFCASSEMTGQGEQYFGPGTRLTVT.

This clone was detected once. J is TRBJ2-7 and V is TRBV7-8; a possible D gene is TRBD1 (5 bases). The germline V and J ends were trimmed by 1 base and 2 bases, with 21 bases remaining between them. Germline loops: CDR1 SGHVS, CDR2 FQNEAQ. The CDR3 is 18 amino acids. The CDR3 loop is CASSLVILAGQTPYEQYF. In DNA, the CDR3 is TGTGCCAGCAGCTTAGTTATTCTTGCAGGGCAAACCCCCTACGAGCAGTACTTC.

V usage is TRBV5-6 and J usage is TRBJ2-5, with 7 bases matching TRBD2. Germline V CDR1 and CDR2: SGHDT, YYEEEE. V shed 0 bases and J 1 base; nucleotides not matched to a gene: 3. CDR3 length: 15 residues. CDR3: CASSLGASGQETQYF. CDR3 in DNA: TGTGCCAGCAGCTTGGGTGCTAGCGGCCAAGAGACCCAGTACTTC. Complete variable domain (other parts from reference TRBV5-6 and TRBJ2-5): DAGVTQSPTHLIKTRGQQVTLRCSPKSGHDTVSWYQQALGQGPQFIFQYYEEEERQRGNFPDRFSGHQFPNYSSELNVNALLLGDSALYLCASSLGASGQETQYFGPGTRLLVL.

CDR3 in DNA: TGTGCCAGCAGTTACTCGACAGGGTGGGGCAATGAGCAGTTCTTC. This encodes CASSYSTGWGNEQFF. The chain is built from TRBV6-5 and TRBJ2-1, with 7 bases that match TRBD1. J was trimmed by 6 bases and V by 0 bases; bases with no gene match: 5. The germline gives CDR1 MNHEY, CDR2 SVGAGI. This CDR3 comprises 15 residues.

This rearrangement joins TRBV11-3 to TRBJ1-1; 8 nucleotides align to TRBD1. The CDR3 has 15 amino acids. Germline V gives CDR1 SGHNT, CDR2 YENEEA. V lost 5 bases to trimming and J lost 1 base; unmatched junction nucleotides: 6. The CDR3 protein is CASSPRTGRNTEAFF. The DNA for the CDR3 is TGTGCCAGCAGCCCGAGGACAGGGAGGAACACTGAAGCTTTCTTT. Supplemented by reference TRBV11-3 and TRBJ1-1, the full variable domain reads EAGVVQSPRYKIIEKKQPVAFWCNPISGHNTLYWYLQNLGQGPELLIRYENEEAVDDSQLPKDRFSAERLKGVDSTLKIQPAELGDSAVYLCASSPRTGRNTEAFFGQGTRLTVV.

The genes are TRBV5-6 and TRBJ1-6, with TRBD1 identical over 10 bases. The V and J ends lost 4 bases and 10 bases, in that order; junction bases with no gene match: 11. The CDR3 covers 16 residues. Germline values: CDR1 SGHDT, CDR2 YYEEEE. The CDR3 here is CASSPERQGAGSPLHF. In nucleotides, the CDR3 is TGTGCCAGCAGCCCGGAAAGACAGGGGGCAGGATCACCCCTCCACTTT.

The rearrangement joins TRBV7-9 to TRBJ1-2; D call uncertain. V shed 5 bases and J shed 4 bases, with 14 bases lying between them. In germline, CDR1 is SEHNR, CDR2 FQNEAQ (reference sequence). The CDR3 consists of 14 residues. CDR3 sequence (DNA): TGTGCCAGCAGCCCCGTGGGAAGCGGCTATGGCTACACCTTC. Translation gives CASSPVGSGYGYTF.

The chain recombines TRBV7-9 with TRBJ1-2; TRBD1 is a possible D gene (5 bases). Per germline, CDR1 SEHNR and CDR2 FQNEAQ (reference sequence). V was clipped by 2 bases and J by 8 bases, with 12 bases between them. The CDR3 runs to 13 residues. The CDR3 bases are TGTGCCAGCAGCTTACGGGACTCGAGGGGCTACACCTTC. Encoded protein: CASSLRDSRGYTF.

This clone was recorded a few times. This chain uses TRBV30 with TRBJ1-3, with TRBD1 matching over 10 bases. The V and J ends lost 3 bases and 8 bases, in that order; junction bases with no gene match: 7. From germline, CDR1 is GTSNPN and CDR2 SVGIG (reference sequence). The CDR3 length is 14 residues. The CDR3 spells CAWRRDRGVDTIYF. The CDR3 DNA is TGTGCCTGGAGACGGGACAGGGGTGTAGACACCATATATTTT.

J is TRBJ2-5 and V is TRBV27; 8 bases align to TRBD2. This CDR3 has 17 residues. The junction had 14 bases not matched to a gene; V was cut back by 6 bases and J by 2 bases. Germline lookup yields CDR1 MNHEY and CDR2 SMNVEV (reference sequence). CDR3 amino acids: CASSRMGAGEPQETQYF. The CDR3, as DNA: TGTGCCAGCAGCCGTATGGGAGCGGGAGAGCCGCAAGAGACCCAGTACTTC.

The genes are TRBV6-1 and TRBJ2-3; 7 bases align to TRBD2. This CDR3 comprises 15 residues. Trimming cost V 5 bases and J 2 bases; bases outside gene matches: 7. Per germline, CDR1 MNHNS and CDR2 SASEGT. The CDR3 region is CASSNLADPTDTQYF. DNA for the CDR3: TGTGCCAGCAGTAACCTAGCGGACCCCACAGATACGCAGTATTTT.

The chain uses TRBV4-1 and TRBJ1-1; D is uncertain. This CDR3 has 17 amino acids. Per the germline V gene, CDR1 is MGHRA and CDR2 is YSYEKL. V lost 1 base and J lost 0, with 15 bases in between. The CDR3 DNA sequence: TGCGCCAGCAGCCAAGGTGGCACTCTGGAGGTGAACACTGAAGCTTTCTTT. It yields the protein CASSQGGTLEVNTEAFF.

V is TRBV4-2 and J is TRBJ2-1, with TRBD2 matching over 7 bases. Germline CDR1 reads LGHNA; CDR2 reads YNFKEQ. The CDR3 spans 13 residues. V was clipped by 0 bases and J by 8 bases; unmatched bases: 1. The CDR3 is CASSQEGGDEQFF. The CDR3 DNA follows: TGTGCCAGCAGCCAAGAGGGAGGGGATGAGCAGTTCTTC.

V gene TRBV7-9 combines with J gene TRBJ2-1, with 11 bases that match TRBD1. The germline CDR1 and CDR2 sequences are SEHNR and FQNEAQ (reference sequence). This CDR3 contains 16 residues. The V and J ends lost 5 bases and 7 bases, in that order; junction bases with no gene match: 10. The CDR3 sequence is CASSPWGGTGGNEQFF. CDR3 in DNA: TGTGCCAGCAGCCCTTGGGGCGGGACAGGGGGTAATGAGCAGTTCTTC.